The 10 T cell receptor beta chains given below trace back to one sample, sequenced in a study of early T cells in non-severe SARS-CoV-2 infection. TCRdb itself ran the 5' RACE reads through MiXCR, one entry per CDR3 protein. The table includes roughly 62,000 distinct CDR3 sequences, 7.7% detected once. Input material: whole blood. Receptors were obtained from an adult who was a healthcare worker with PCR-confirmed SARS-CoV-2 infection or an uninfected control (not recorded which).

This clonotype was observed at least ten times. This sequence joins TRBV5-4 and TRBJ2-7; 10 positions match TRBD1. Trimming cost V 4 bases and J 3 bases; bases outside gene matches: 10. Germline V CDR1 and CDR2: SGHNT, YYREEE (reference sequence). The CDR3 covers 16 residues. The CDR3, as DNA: TGTGCCAGCAGCCGGGATGGGACAGGGGCCAACTACGAGCAGTACTTC. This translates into CASSRDGTGANYEQYF.

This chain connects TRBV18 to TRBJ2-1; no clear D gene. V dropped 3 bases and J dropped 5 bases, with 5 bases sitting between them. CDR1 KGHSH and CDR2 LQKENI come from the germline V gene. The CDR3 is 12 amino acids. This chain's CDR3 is CASSPSDNEQFF. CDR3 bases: TGTGCCAGCTCACCGTCCGACAATGAGCAGTTCTTC.

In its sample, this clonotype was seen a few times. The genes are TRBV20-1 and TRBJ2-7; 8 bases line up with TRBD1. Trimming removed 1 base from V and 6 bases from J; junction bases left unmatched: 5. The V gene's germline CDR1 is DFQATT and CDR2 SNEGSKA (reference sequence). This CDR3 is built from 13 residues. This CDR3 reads CSARGGQGAEQYF. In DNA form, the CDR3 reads TGCAGTGCTAGAGGCGGACAGGGAGCCGAGCAGTACTTC.

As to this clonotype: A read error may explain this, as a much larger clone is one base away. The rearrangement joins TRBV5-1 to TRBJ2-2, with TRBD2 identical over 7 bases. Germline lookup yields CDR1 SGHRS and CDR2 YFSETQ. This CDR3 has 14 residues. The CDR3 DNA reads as TGCGCCGGCAGCACTCTAGCGGACCCCGGGGAGCTGTTTTTT. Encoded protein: CAGSTLADPGELFF.

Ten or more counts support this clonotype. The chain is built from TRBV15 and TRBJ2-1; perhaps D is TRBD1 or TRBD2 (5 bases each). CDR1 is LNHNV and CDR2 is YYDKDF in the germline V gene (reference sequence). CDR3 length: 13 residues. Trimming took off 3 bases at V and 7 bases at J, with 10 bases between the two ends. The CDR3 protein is CATSRARGNEQFF. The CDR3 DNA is TGTGCCACCAGCAGGGCGAGGGGAAATGAGCAGTTCTTC. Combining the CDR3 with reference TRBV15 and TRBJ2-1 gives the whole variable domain DAMVIQNPRYQVTQFGKPVTLSCSQTLNHNVMYWYQQKSSQAPKLLFHYYDKDFNNEADTPDNFQSRRPNTSFCFLDIRSPGLGDTAMYLCATSRARGNEQFFGPGTRLTVL.

The CDR3 region is CATPLRGLNSYEQYF. The CDR3, as DNA: TGTGCAACCCCCCTAAGGGGACTAAACTCCTACGAGCAGTACTTC. The V call is TRBV12-2, the J call TRBJ2-7; TRBD2 was called by the table and not checked on the DNA. TRBV12-2 is described as a pseudogene. This CDR3 has 15 residues.

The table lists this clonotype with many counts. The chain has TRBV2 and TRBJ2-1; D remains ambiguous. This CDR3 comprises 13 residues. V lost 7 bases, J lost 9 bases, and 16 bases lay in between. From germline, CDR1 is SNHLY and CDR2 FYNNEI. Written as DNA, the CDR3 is TGTGCCAGCACGCTTGTCCACCTTAGTGAGCAGTTCTTC. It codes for CASTLVHLSEQFF.

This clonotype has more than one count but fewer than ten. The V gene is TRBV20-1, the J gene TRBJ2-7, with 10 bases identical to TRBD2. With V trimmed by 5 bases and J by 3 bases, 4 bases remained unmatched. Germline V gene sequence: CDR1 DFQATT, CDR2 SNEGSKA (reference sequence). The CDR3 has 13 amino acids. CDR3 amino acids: CSAGRTSGYEQYF. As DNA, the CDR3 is TGCAGTGCTGGAAGGACTAGCGGCTACGAGCAGTACTTC.

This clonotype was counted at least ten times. The DNA for the CDR3 is TGCAGTGCCCAGCAGCGCATTACGAACACTGAAGCTTTCTTT. Its translation: CSAQQRITNTEAFF. The gene calls are TRBV20-1 and TRBJ1-1; D unresolved. Germline CDR1 reads DFQATT; CDR2 reads SNEGSKA (reference sequence). Deletions cut 6 bases from V and 1 base from J, with 15 bases between. The CDR3 runs to 14 residues.

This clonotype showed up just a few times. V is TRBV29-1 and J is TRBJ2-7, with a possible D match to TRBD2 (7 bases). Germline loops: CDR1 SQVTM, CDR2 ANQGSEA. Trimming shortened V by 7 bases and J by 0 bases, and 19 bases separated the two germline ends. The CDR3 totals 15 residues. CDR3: CSAFGGAMSSYEQYF. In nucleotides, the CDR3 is TGCAGCGCCTTTGGGGGGGCGATGAGCTCCTACGAGCAGTACTTC.